This TCR beta chain comes out of a study of blood T cell repertoires in COVID-19 (dated by TCRdb to about 2020). A note on the overall study: The collaborator samples originated in the United States, Italy and Spain and spanned the acute and convalescent phases of COVID-19. The prospective study material was composed of cDNA or gDNA derived from T cells, B-cell-depleted T cells, or PBMCs. The dataset comprised deeply sampled blood TCRbeta repertoires from subjects exposed to, actively infected with, or recovered from COVID-19. The repertoires were released in a freely available public database intended as a resource for research on the immune response to SARS-CoV-2. The samples were drawn from the first 160 participants of the ongoing ImmuneRACE study and from 1,200 or so subjects provided by 6 global collaborators. A de-identified subject ID, COVID-19 status, age in years and sex were almost always included in the sample metadata. HLA class I and class II types, where available, came from metadata supplied by the sample provider rather than from assay-based typing. What the authors observed across the whole study: The quantity of clinical and demographic metadata differed by source and by participant and was supplied without curation.

TCRbeta CDR3 regions were amplified from genomic DNA using the immunoSEQ Assay, a bias-controlled multiplex PCR. For the original study's pipeline: Within the assay, amplification of reference gene primers was used to estimate how many nucleated cells each sample contained. Sequence reads were collapsed and filtered to measure the absolute abundance of every unique TCRbeta CDR3 rearrangement. For each sample, productive Simpson clonality was calculated as the square root of Simpson's diversity index over productive rearrangements. TCRdb retrieved this table from immuneACCESS and kept in-frame rearrangements only. Not all clones are present; in checked studies, unresolved V genes account for under half, and no reason is known for the remainder. That table furnishes V, J and clone size, whereas the DNA furnished D and trimming. Recorded for this sample are about 140,000 clones; approximately 80% of them occurred a single time. The ten largest clonotypes hold 8.8% of the sample.

Whole blood was collected in K2EDTA tubes by collaborating institutions according to the institutions' own protocols. For TCRbeta analysis, collaborators shipped samples in one of three forms: frozen whole blood, isolated PBMCs, or DNA extracted from either of those sample types. CDR1 and CDR2 (MNHEY, SVGAGI) derive from the germline V gene. The trim is 5 bases for V and 4 bases for J, with a gap of 13 bases between the germline ends. Its CDR3 holds 14 amino acids, cysteine through phenylalanine. Only CDR3 DNA is held: 42 bases, read in frame from base 1. The sample holds one count of this clone. What antigen it recognizes has not been identified. The record has no base qualities; no much larger clone is one base away.

Rearrangement joined TRBV6-5 to TRBJ2-3; TRBD2 is a weak D gene call, 5 bases matching. The TCR comes from a woman aged 80 or over in a cohort sampled during active or convalescent COVID-19. Material for sequencing was peripheral blood. The nucleotide sequence reads TGTGCCAGCAGTAAAACGGGGTTGGCAGATACGCAGTATTTT. Translation gives CASSKTGLADTQYF.